Listed here are 24 T cell receptor beta chains from one sample, sequenced in a study of shared clonotypes between healthy human individuals. Profiling relied on immunoSEQ multiplex PCR, and the TCRdb table lists in-frame clones only, not all of them. This sample yields about 600,000 clones, of which over 95% are seen a single time; 0.11% belongs to the top ten. The naive CD8 population came from CD45RO-negative cells selected for CCR7, without terminally differentiated effector memory CD45RA+ cells. Sequenced: naive CD8+ T cells sorted from blood. The receptors derive from a woman aged 30 to 39 in good health.

On this clone itself: Other DNA sequences of this sample code for an identical CDR3. The V call is TRBV15, the J call TRBJ1-1; no clear D gene. This CDR3 comprises 15 residues. The V gene lost 0 bases and the J gene lost 0 bases, with 8 bases spanning the gap. Germline values: CDR1 LNHNV, CDR2 YYDKDF (reference sequence). CDR3: CATSRDPGLNTEAFF. The CDR3 coding sequence is TGTGCCACCAGCAGAGATCCGGGATTGAACACTGAAGCTTTCTTT.

The chain couples TRBV27 to TRBJ2-7, with D perhaps TRBD2 (5 bases). Germline CDR1 and CDR2: MNHEY and SMNVEV (reference sequence). V was clipped by 3 bases and J by 6 bases, with 15 bases between them. This CDR3 region has 14 residues. The CDR3 here is CASSFVAGVAEQYF. As DNA, the CDR3 is TGTGCCAGCAGTTTCGTGGCCGGGGTAGCCGAGCAGTACTTC.

V is TRBV11-2 and J is TRBJ2-7; TRBD1 aligns across 7 bases. V was pared by 1 base and J by 2 bases, with 5 bases of the junction left unmatched. Germline V gene lookup returns CDR1 SGHAT and CDR2 FQNNGV. The CDR3 loop spans 15 amino acids. The CDR3 here is CASSLAFGQAYEQYF. In DNA, the CDR3 is TGTGCCAGCAGCTTAGCCTTCGGACAGGCCTACGAGCAGTACTTC.

This rearrangement joins TRBV11-2 to TRBJ2-7; 12 bases fit TRBD2. Per the germline V gene, CDR1 is SGHAT and CDR2 is FQNNGV. V shed 3 bases, J shed 2 bases, and the junction held 8 bases outside the gene matches. The CDR3 spans 17 residues. The CDR3 DNA reads as TGTGCCAGCAGCTTGGCCCTAGGACTAGCGGGGACCTACGAGCAGTACTTC. Translated: CASSLALGLAGTYEQYF.

A word on this clone: Different DNA sequences within this sample yield the same CDR3. The chain joins TRBV28 to TRBJ2-7; 7 nucleotides match TRBD1. The CDR3 is 14 residues long. Germline V gene data show CDR1 as MDHEN and CDR2 as SYDVKM. The trim removed 3 bases at V and 0 bases at J, leaving 2 bases unmatched. The CDR3 sequence: CASSLTGSSYEQYF. CDR3 nucleotides: TGTGCCAGCAGTTTGACAGGGAGCTCCTACGAGCAGTACTTC.

The chain couples TRBV27 to TRBJ2-3; TRBD2 aligns across 11 bases. Germline loops: CDR1 MNHEY, CDR2 SMNVEV (reference sequence). V lost 10 bases, J lost 1 base, and 7 bases stayed unmatched. The CDR3 spans 15 residues. CDR3 sequence (DNA): TGTGCCACCAAACCACTAGCGGGAGGCACAGATACGCAGTATTTT. Its protein product is CATKPLAGGTDTQYF.

This clone appeared a single time. The rearrangement joins TRBV6-5 to TRBJ2-1; 7 positions agree with TRBD2. This CDR3 spans 15 amino acids. Germline V lookup: CDR1 MNHEY, CDR2 SVGAGI. V was pared by 8 bases and J by 4 bases, with 11 bases of the junction left unmatched. CDR3 DNA sequence: TGTGCCAGCGCTACGTTGGGGGGGAGATACAATGAGCAGTTCTTC. It yields the protein CASATLGGRYNEQFF.

V is TRBV5-4 and J is TRBJ2-7, with TRBD2 matching 10 bases. Germline CDR1 SGHNT, CDR2 YYREEE (reference sequence). Trimming at V came to 6 bases and at J to 2 bases, leaving 2 bases not matched to a gene. The CDR3 has 13 amino acids. This CDR3 reads CASKTSGAYEQYF. CDR3 DNA: TGTGCCAGCAAAACTAGCGGGGCCTACGAGCAGTACTTC.

This clone was seen a single time. This chain connects TRBV4-1 to TRBJ1-2; possible D gene TRBD1, 5 bases. CDR1 and CDR2 from the germline V gene are MGHRA and YSYEKL. Trimming shortened V by 0 bases and J by 3 bases, and 11 bases separated the two germline ends. CDR3 length equals 15 residues. The CDR3 bases are TGCGCCAGCAGCCAAGAACCAGGGTACGACTATGGCTACACCTTC. As protein: CASSQEPGYDYGYTF.

This clone occurred once. V usage is TRBV4-1 and J usage is TRBJ2-5; 8 nucleotides match TRBD1. The CDR3 loop spans 14 amino acids. The germline V gene has CDR1 MGHRA and CDR2 YSYEKL. Trimming removed 5 bases from V and 5 bases from J; junction bases left unmatched: 7. CDR3 residues: CASSSSGGSETQYF. CDR3 nucleotides: TGCGCCAGCAGCTCTTCAGGGGGCAGTGAGACCCAGTACTTC.

The V gene is TRBV28, the J gene TRBJ1-5, with 7 nucleotides matching TRBD1. Germline CDR1 and CDR2: MDHEN and SYDVKM. The CDR3 totals 14 residues. Trimming cost V 3 bases and J 4 bases; bases outside gene matches: 3. The CDR3 sequence is CASSFPGQNQPQHF. For the CDR3, the DNA is TGTGCCAGCAGTTTTCCGGGACAGAATCAGCCCCAGCATTTT. Combining the CDR3 with reference TRBV28 and TRBJ1-5 gives the whole variable domain DVKVTQSSRYLVKRTGEKVFLECVQDMDHENMFWYRQDPGLGLRLIYFSYDVKMKEKGDIPEGYSVSREKKERFSLILESASTNQTSMYLCASSFPGQNQPQHFGDGTRLSIL.

This chain joins TRBV29-1 and TRBJ2-7, with 7 bases that match TRBD2. Looked up from germline, CDR1 is SQVTM and CDR2 is ANQGSEA. The CDR3 is made up of 15 amino acids. After removal of 5 bases from V and 5 bases from J, the junction contained 15 bases not matched to a gene. The CDR3: CSVSGGRVPGNEQYF. The CDR3 DNA reads as TGCAGCGTTTCGGGGGGTAGGGTCCCGGGCAACGAGCAGTACTTC.

V is TRBV27 and J is TRBJ2-2, with 7 nucleotides matching TRBD1. CDR1 and CDR2 (germline): MNHEY, SMNVEV (reference sequence). V dropped 2 bases and J dropped 0; count of bases not matched to a gene: 3. This CDR3 has 16 residues. CDR3 DNA sequence: TGTGCCAGCAGTTTACGGGACAGCACGAACACCGGGGAGCTGTTTTTT. It encodes CASSLRDSTNTGELFF.

V is TRBV19 and J is TRBJ2-6; 7 nucleotides align to TRBD1. The CDR3 has 15 amino acids. Trimming at V came to 10 bases and at J to 0 bases, leaving 6 bases not matched to a gene. In germline, CDR1 is LNHDA, CDR2 SQIVND (reference sequence). Written as DNA, the CDR3 is TGTGCCACCGGGACAGACCACTCTGGGGCCAACGTCCTGACTTTC. Its translation is CATGTDHSGANVLTF.

This clone appeared a few times. The chain has TRBV7-9 and TRBJ1-4; 7 bases align to TRBD1. Losses at the gene ends were 3 bases for V and 2 bases for J; bases not matched to a gene: 3. There are 15 residues in the CDR3. Germline V gene data show CDR1 as SEHNR and CDR2 as FQNEAQ (reference sequence). For the CDR3, the DNA is TGTGCCAGCAGCTTGACAGGGCCCACTAATGAAAAACTGTTTTTT. Translation gives CASSLTGPTNEKLFF.

The V and J genes are TRBV28 and TRBJ2-5; D uncertain. Gene TRBJ2-7 matches the end of the DNA better, so the J call may be wrong. There are 12 residues in the CDR3. Germline V CDR1 and CDR2: MDHEN, SYDVKM. In nucleotides, the CDR3 is TGTGCCAGCAGACCGGACGGCTACGAGCAGTACTTC. Translation gives CASRPDGYEQYF.

The gene calls are TRBV28 and TRBJ2-1; the D gene is possibly TRBD1 (6 bases). V was cut by 3 bases and J by 14 bases, with 11 bases left in between. The CDR3 consists of 11 residues. The germline gives CDR1 MDHEN, CDR2 SYDVKM. The CDR3 nucleotides read TGTGCCAGCAGTTTCCGGGACATGGAGTTCTTC. Protein: CASSFRDMEFF.

This chain uses TRBV2 with TRBJ2-3; 14 bases fit TRBD2. Per germline, CDR1 SNHLY and CDR2 FYNNEI. This CDR3 spans 18 amino acids. V dropped 4 bases and J dropped 6; count of bases not matched to a gene: 12. The CDR3 DNA reads TGTGCCAGCAGTGTAGAGACTAGCGGGAGGGCCGGGAGTGATACGCAGTATTTT. This sequence encodes CASSVETSGRAGSDTQYF.

The chain links TRBV28 to TRBJ2-3; TRBD2 might be the D (6 bases). In germline, CDR1 is MDHEN, CDR2 SYDVKM. V was trimmed by 5 bases and J by 6 bases, leaving 24 bases between them. The CDR3 sequence is 17 residues long. The CDR3 loop reads CASSPFLREGEDDTQYF. The CDR3 bases are TGTGCCAGCAGTCCGTTTTTGCGGGAAGGGGAGGATGATACGCAGTATTTT.

V is TRBV2 and J is TRBJ2-2, with 7 bases that match TRBD1. Germline V gene sequence: CDR1 SNHLY, CDR2 FYNNEI. This CDR3 contains 11 residues. CDR3 DNA sequence: TGTGCTAGACAGGGCAGCGGGGAGCTGTTTTTT. It yields the protein CARQGSGELFF. Full variable domain (rest looked up from reference TRBV2 and TRBJ2-2): EPEVTQTPSHQVTQMGQEVILRCVPISNHLYFYWYRQILGQKVEFLVSFYNNEISEKSEIFDDQFSVERPDGSNFTLKIRSTKLEDSAMYFCARQGSGELFFGEGSRLTVL.

The chain combines TRBV5-1 with TRBJ2-7; the match to TRBD2 covers 7 bases. This CDR3 spans 13 amino acids. The junction had 8 bases not matched to a gene; V was cut back by 5 bases and J by 6 bases. Germline CDR1 and CDR2: SGHRS and YFSETQ. CDR3 loop: CASRFLGGVEQYF. DNA of the CDR3: TGCGCCAGCAGGTTCCTGGGAGGGGTCGAGCAGTACTTC.

J is TRBJ2-2 and V is TRBV15; 7 bases agree with TRBD1. CDR1 is LNHNV and CDR2 is YYDKDF in the germline V gene (reference sequence). Trimming removed 5 bases from V and 0 bases from J; junction bases left unmatched: 6. CDR3 length: 16 amino acids. This CDR3 is CATSETGTANTGELFF. The DNA for the CDR3 is TGTGCCACCAGCGAGACAGGGACGGCGAACACCGGGGAGCTGTTTTTT.

The CDR3 DNA follows: TGCAGCGTTGAGGGACACTTTTACGAGCAGTACTTC. Residues: CSVEGHFYEQYF. This chain joins TRBV29-1 and TRBJ2-7, with a possible D match to TRBD1 (6 bases). Germline assignment: CDR1 SQVTM and CDR2 ANQGSEA. The CDR3 extends over 12 amino acids. The V end lost 3 bases, the J end lost 4 bases, and 10 bases lay between the germline ends.

The sample holds one count of this clone. The V and J genes are TRBV27 and TRBJ2-1; D gene uncertain. Trimming shortened V by 0 bases and J by 10 bases, and 13 bases separated the two germline ends. The CDR3 covers 14 residues. Germline lookup yields CDR1 MNHEY and CDR2 SMNVEV (reference sequence). CDR3 amino acids: CASSLSPHGVEQFF. The CDR3 bases are TGTGCCAGCAGTTTATCCCCACATGGGGTCGAGCAGTTCTTC.